Listed below are T cell receptor beta chains from one sample, sequenced in a study of shared clonotypes between healthy human individuals. Repertoires were generated with immunoSEQ multiplex PCR, while TCRdb's copy carries only in-frame clones and drops some. The data show over a million clones, with 70% to 80% seen just once and approximately 1.5% held by the top ten. Specimen: memory CD4+ T cells sorted from blood. These receptors all come from a man aged 18 to 30 in good health. CDR3s leave out the opening cysteine and the closing phenylalanine or tryptophan. Fields, in order: V gene, J gene, CDR3 protein.

TRBV10-3	TRBJ2-5	AISESGTSGGGTQY
TRBV6-5	TRBJ2-1	ATGQGAGNEQF
TRBV4-1	TRBJ1-3	ASSQERTGTGNTIY
TRBV7-9	TRBJ2-3	ASSFEGLTDTQY
TRBV14	TRBJ1-2	ASSPLTGANYGYT
TRBV6-5	TRBJ2-7	ASSEPGHVPRQY
TRBV6-5	TRBJ2-1	ATGPPANEQF
TRBV6-5	TRBJ2-2	ASRPGSTGELF
TRBV20-1	TRBJ1-1	SARPNTEAF
TRBV18	TRBJ2-5	ASSPRSGATGQETQY
TRBV19	TRBJ2-3	ASSIQHGGAYTQY
TRBV5-1	TRBJ2-1	ASSLVLSGTANEQF
TRBV18	TRBJ2-1	ASSPNRNEQF
TRBV5-1	TRBJ2-5	ASSLSGSETQY
TRBV18	TRBJ1-1	ASSPGQPNTEAF
TRBV19	TRBJ2-3	ASQGRLGTDTQY
TRBV5-4	TRBJ2-3	ASNLGSQRDTQY
TRBV5-1	TRBJ2-4	ASSLGDFGGAKNIQY
TRBV19	TRBJ2-7	ATSDNHPSYEQY
TRBV19	TRBJ2-7	ASSIRGDRYEQY
TRBV19	TRBJ1-6	ASRLGQLSSYNSPLH
TRBV7-6	TRBJ1-4	ASSRDRATNEKLF
TRBV6-5	TRBJ2-7	ASSYQGGEREQY
TRBV6-5	TRBJ2-5	ASSFTDGPRETQY
TRBV5-6	TRBJ2-3	ASSWGPDTQY
TRBV10-1	TRBJ2-5	ASSESTSGQETQY
TRBV10-3	TRBJ2-7	AISGSLTPGPTYEQY
TRBV29-1	TRBJ1-2	SVDLGTEFGYT